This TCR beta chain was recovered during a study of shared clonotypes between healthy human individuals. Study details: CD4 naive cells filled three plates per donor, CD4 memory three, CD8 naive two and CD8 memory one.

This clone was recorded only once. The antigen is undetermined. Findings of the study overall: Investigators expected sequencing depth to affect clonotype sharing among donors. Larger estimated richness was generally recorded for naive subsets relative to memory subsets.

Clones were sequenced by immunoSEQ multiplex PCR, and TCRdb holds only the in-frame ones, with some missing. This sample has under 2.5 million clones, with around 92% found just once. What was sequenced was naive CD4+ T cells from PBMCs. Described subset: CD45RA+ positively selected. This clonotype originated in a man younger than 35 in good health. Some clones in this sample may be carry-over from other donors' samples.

CDR3 protein: CASSWVPGPGTYEQYF. The DNA for the CDR3 is TGTGCCAGCAGCTGGGTACCGGGACCGGGGACCTACGAGCAGTACTTC. The genes are TRBV7-8 and TRBJ2-5; D may match TRBD1 or TRBD2 (5 bases each). The J call is uncertain, as TRBJ2-7 better fits the DNA end. The CDR3 has 16 amino acids. Germline CDR1 is SGHVS and CDR2 is FQNEAQ.